The clone carrying this T cell receptor (beta chain) was counted at least ten times. The antigen remains undetermined. This entry belongs to a study of T cells in Graves' hyperthyroidism and ophthalmopathy. Points from the study as a whole: Blood shared most expanded thyroid clonotypes above 0.001. Model predictions of ophthalmopathy came a median about six months before onset.

Researchers amplified the TCR beta CDR3 regions from RNA transcripts. The TCR CDR3 first-round RT-PCR relied on the HTBI primer set. TCRdb called the multiplex PCR reads again in MiXCR, with one record for every CDR3 protein. The data contain nearly 600,000 distinct CDR3 sequences, 14% of them singletons. This CDR3 comprises 14 residues. Trimming pared 2 bases from V and 1 base from J, leaving 5 bases between. The chain joins TRBV12-3 or TRBV12-4 to TRBJ2-2; unclear D gene. The sample was blood. This TCR was recovered from a woman in her late teens or twenties with Graves' ophthalmopathy. DNA of the CDR3: TGTGCCAGCAGTTTATACTTGAACACCGGGGAGCTGTTTTTT. Protein product: CASSLYLNTGELFF.